A single T cell receptor beta chain is shown here with its context. These data originate in a study of technical replicates of blood from several donors. Clones were read by immunoSEQ multiplex PCR, and TCRdb kept only the in-frame ones, dropping some. Altogether roughly 68,000 clones are present, 95% to 97% being singletons, with the ten largest covering approximately 0.26%. With 3 bases removed from V and 4 bases from J, the gap between germline ends came to 12 bases. The germline V gene encodes CDR1 SGHRS and CDR2 YFSETQ. The CDR3 is made up of 14 amino acids. This TCR derives from a human donor in good health. The sequenced sample consisted of T cells isolated from PBMCs. V usage is TRBV5-1 and J usage is TRBJ2-3; D is ambiguous. The CDR3, as DNA: TGCGCCAGCAGCTCCCGAGCGCTCGCAGATACGCAGTATTTT. Protein product: CASSSRALADTQYF.